The 32 T cell receptor beta chains listed next were all sequenced from one sample in a study of blood T cell repertoires in COVID-19. Data came from immunoSEQ multiplex PCR; TCRdb stores just in-frame clones and leaves some out. The sample consists of nearly 200,000 clones, about 82% of them appearing once. Sequencing was carried out using peripheral blood. These receptors originate from a man aged 55 to 69 with COVID-19, enrolled during active disease.

The rearrangement uses TRBV7-2 and TRBJ2-2; 13 bases map to TRBD2. The CDR3 is made up of 15 amino acids. Per germline, CDR1 SGHTA and CDR2 FQGNSA. Unmatched junction bases numbered 2, after V lost 5 bases and J lost 5 bases. The CDR3 here is CASSTGLAGTGELFF. The CDR3 DNA reads as TGTGCCAGCAGCACGGGACTAGCGGGAACCGGGGAGCTGTTTTTT.

For the CDR3, the DNA is TGTGCCAGCAGTTCCCCGGGACAGGGTACAGATACGCAGTATTTT. Protein product: CASSSPGQGTDTQYF. The rearrangement joins TRBV6-2 or TRBV6-3 to TRBJ2-3, with 9 bases matching TRBD1. The V segment lost 4 bases and the J segment 3 bases; nucleotides outside the gene matches: 5. CDR1 MNHEY and CDR2 SVGEGT come from the germline V gene. This CDR3 is 15 amino acids long.

V and J are TRBV15 and TRBJ1-2, with 8 bases matching TRBD1. The germline CDR1 and CDR2 sequences are LNHNV and YYDKDF (reference sequence). The junction had 5 bases not matched to a gene; V was cut back by 4 bases and J by 7 bases. The CDR3 spans 13 residues. The CDR3 coding sequence is TGTGCCACCAGCACGGACAGGGTTTCTGGCTACACCTTC. Protein product: CATSTDRVSGYTF.

This clone was detected only once. V and J are TRBV4-2 and TRBJ1-5; TRBD1 aligns across 8 bases. The germline V gene has CDR1 LGHNA and CDR2 YNFKEQ. The V and J ends lost 3 bases and 6 bases, in that order; junction bases with no gene match: 7. This CDR3 contains 15 residues. The CDR3 nucleotides are TGTGCCAGCAGCCACTCCGGACAGGGCCTTCAGCCCCAGCATTTT. Translated, it gives CASSHSGQGLQPQHF.

The chain carries TRBV7-9 and TRBJ1-2; 7 nucleotides align to TRBD1. Germline trimming cut 6 bases from V and 8 bases from J; bases unmatched to any gene: 27. CDR3 length equals 19 residues. Germline V gives CDR1 SEHNR, CDR2 FQNEAQ (reference sequence). The chain's CDR3 is CASSPSLGQRQNLAGGYTF. For the CDR3, the DNA is TGTGCCAGCAGTCCTTCACTGGGACAGCGCCAAAATTTGGCAGGAGGCTACACCTTC.

The chain recombines TRBV27 with TRBJ2-1; D not resolved. Trimming pared 8 bases from V and 2 bases from J, leaving 16 bases between. The CDR3 runs 15 residues. Germline V gene sequence: CDR1 MNHEY, CDR2 SMNVEV (reference sequence). The CDR3 here is CASGKHLTTYNEQFF. The CDR3 DNA reads TGTGCCAGCGGTAAACACCTTACCACCTACAATGAGCAGTTCTTC.

The rearrangement joins TRBV5-5 to TRBJ1-1; D uncertain. Germline V gene sequence: CDR1 SGHKS, CDR2 YYEKEE (reference sequence). This CDR3 is built from 13 residues. V was pared by 5 bases and J by 0 bases, with 8 bases between. The CDR3 DNA follows: TGTGCCAGCAGGTTCCAATTGAACACTGAAGCTTTCTTT. Translation gives CASRFQLNTEAFF.

This clone was counted between two and nine times. The CDR3 region is CASSLGPGFNSPLHF. The DNA for the CDR3 is TGTGCCAGCAGCTTAGGTCCAGGGTTCAATTCACCCCTCCACTTT. This chain joins TRBV11-2 and TRBJ1-6, with a possible D match to TRBD1 (5 bases). Germline CDR1 is SGHAT and CDR2 is FQNNGV. The germline V and J ends were trimmed by 1 base and 7 bases, with 11 bases remaining between them. The CDR3 loop spans 15 amino acids.

The V call is TRBV25-1, the J call TRBJ1-3, with unresolved D. Trimming stripped 4 bases from V and 0 bases from J, with 7 bases between. The CDR3 length is 14 residues. The germline V gene encodes CDR1 MGHDK and CDR2 SYGVNS. The CDR3 DNA sequence: TGTGCCAGCAGTGTACAGCTCTCTGGAAACACCATATATTTT. This sequence encodes CASSVQLSGNTIYF. Supplemented by reference TRBV25-1 and TRBJ1-3, the full variable domain reads EADIYQTPRYLVIGTGKKITLECSQTMGHDKMYWYQQDPGMELHLIHYSYGVNSTEKGDLSSESTVSRIRTEHFPLTLESARPSHTSQYLCASSVQLSGNTIYFGEGSWLTVV.

The chain carries TRBV10-3 and TRBJ1-2; possibly TRBD1 for D (5 bases). The CDR3 sequence is 15 residues long. Trimming pared 2 bases from V and 0 bases from J, leaving 10 bases between. From germline, CDR1 is ENHRY and CDR2 SYGVKD. Here the CDR3 reads CAISEGGGANYGYTF. CDR3 bases: TGTGCCATCAGTGAGGGCGGAGGGGCTAACTATGGCTACACCTTC.

The genes are TRBV27 and TRBJ1-2; D possibly corresponds to TRBD1 (5 bases). The V gene's germline CDR1 is MNHEY and CDR2 SMNVEV (reference sequence). The CDR3 is 12 residues long. V was shortened by 5 bases and J by 8 bases, with 12 bases between the two germline ends. The CDR3 protein is CASSRDGRGYTF. In DNA form, the CDR3 reads TGTGCCAGCAGTCGGGACGGGAGGGGCTACACCTTC.

The chain is built from TRBV29-1 and TRBJ2-2, with 7 bases identical to TRBD1. This CDR3 has 14 residues. CDR1 is SQVTM and CDR2 is ANQGSEA in the germline V gene. With V trimmed by 7 bases and J by 0 bases, 5 bases remained unmatched. Here the CDR3 DNA reads TGCAGCGCCAGAGGACAGGCGAACACCGGGGAGCTGTTTTTT. Its translation is CSARGQANTGELFF.

This chain uses TRBV5-1 with TRBJ1-1; D call uncertain. CDR3 length: 15 amino acids. Trimming removed 6 bases from V and 0 bases from J, with 15 bases in between. Germline CDR1 and CDR2: SGHRS and YFSETQ. The CDR3, as DNA: TGCGCCAGCAATCCGGGGAACCCCCTGAACACTGAAGCTTTCTTT. Protein product: CASNPGNPLNTEAFF. Complete variable domain (other parts from reference TRBV5-1 and TRBJ1-1): KAGVTQTPRYLIKTRGQQVTLSCSPISGHRSVSWYQQTPGQGLQFLFEYFSETQRNKGNFPGRFSGRQFSNSRSEMNVSTLELGDSALYLCASNPGNPLNTEAFFGQGTRLTVV.

This clone was found a few times. The chain has TRBV6-1 and TRBJ1-2, with 7 bases matching TRBD1. Germline-derived CDR1 and CDR2 are MNHNS and SASEGT. This CDR3 has 15 amino acids. V gave up 0 bases and J gave up 2 bases; unmatched junction bases: 3. CDR3 bases: TGTGCCAGCAGTGAAGCGGACAGGTGGAACTATGGCTACACCTTC. Translation gives CASSEADRWNYGYTF.

The gene calls are TRBV19 and TRBJ1-1, with no clear D. The germline V gene has CDR1 LNHDA and CDR2 SQIVND (reference sequence). V was clipped by 6 bases and J by 4 bases, with 6 bases between them. The CDR3 has 11 amino acids. CDR3 protein: CASRWATEAFF. The CDR3 DNA sequence: TGTGCCAGTAGATGGGCCACTGAAGCTTTCTTT. The variable domain in full, with the rest retrieved from reference TRBV19 and TRBJ1-1, is DGGITQSPKYLFRKEGQNVTLSCEQNLNHDAMYWYRQDPGQGLRLIYYSQIVNDFQKGDIAEGYSVSREKKESFPLTVTSAQKNPTAFYLCASRWATEAFFGQGTRLTVV.

The rearrangement uses TRBV4-2 and TRBJ2-5; TRBD1 matches at 8 bases. This CDR3 region has 15 residues. CDR1 is LGHNA, CDR2 YNFKEQ, per germline. V trimming: 3 bases; J trimming: 2 bases; junction bases outside the gene matches: 5. CDR3 sequence (DNA): TGTGCCAGCAGCCAGGAGACAGGGGAACAAGAGACCCAGTACTTC. The encoded protein is CASSQETGEQETQYF.

V gene TRBV19 combines with J gene TRBJ1-5; 11 bases are shared with TRBD1. V lost 6 bases to trimming and J lost 6 bases; unmatched junction nucleotides: 7. The CDR3 runs 15 residues. Per the germline V gene, CDR1 is LNHDA and CDR2 is SQIVND (reference sequence). The CDR3 here is CASSLGQGGGQPQHF. The CDR3 nucleotides are TGTGCCAGTAGCCTGGGACAGGGGGGCGGTCAGCCCCAGCATTTT. Based on the CDR3 plus reference TRBV19 and TRBJ1-5, the full variable domain is DGGITQSPKYLFRKEGQNVTLSCEQNLNHDAMYWYRQDPGQGLRLIYYSQIVNDFQKGDIAEGYSVSREKKESFPLTVTSAQKNPTAFYLCASSLGQGGGQPQHFGDGTRLSIL.

V and J are TRBV4-3 and TRBJ2-5; no reliable D call. Trimming stripped 2 bases from V and 2 bases from J, with 6 bases between. The CDR3 extends over 13 amino acids. CDR1 is LGHNA, CDR2 YSLEER, per germline. The CDR3 protein is CASSQFPQETQYF. The CDR3 DNA is TGCGCCAGCAGCCAATTCCCACAAGAGACCCAGTACTTC.

The rearrangement uses TRBV5-1 and TRBJ2-2; D gene ambiguous. The length of the CDR3 is 14 residues. The V gene's germline CDR1 is SGHRS and CDR2 YFSETQ. Trimming took off 5 bases at V and 1 base at J, with 9 bases between the two ends. CDR3 sequence (DNA): TGCGCCAGCAGAAGCTCAAGGAACACCGGGGAGCTGTTTTTT. This sequence encodes CASRSSRNTGELFF.

A few counts support this clone. This sample also contains other DNA sequences that code for the same CDR3. This chain connects TRBV27 to TRBJ1-1; a weak D match, TRBD1 (5 bases). Trimming removed 5 bases from V and 2 bases from J, with 12 bases in between. This CDR3 is built from 14 residues. CDR1 and CDR2 (germline): MNHEY, SMNVEV (reference sequence). The CDR3 reads CASSPRGFNTEAFF. CDR3 nucleotides: TGTGCCAGCAGTCCTAGGGGATTTAACACTGAAGCTTTCTTT.

This chain connects TRBV6-4 to TRBJ1-2; no reliable D call. The CDR3 length is 17 residues. V gave up 2 bases and J gave up 1 base, with 17 bases separating them. CDR1 MRHNA and CDR2 SNTAGT come from the germline V gene. In DNA form, the CDR3 reads TGTGCCAGCAGTGACCCTTCTGCCGGGTACCTTAACTATGGCTACACCTTC. Residues: CASSDPSAGYLNYGYTF.

This chain uses TRBV19 with TRBJ1-2, with 9 bases lining up with TRBD1. Trimming removed 3 bases from V and 4 bases from J; junction bases left unmatched: 6. Germline V gives CDR1 LNHDA, CDR2 SQIVND (reference sequence). The CDR3 has 15 residues. The CDR3 is CASSITGTGSYGYTF. Here the CDR3 DNA reads TGTGCCAGTAGTATCACCGGGACAGGGTCCTATGGCTACACCTTC.

The chain carries TRBV5-1 and TRBJ2-1; TRBD2 matches 9 bases. Germline CDR1 reads SGHRS; CDR2 reads YFSETQ. This CDR3 is built from 14 residues. J lost 10 bases, V lost 4 bases, and 9 bases had no gene match. This CDR3 reads CASSPGLATYEQFF. The CDR3 DNA sequence: TGCGCCAGCAGCCCGGGACTAGCTACCTACGAGCAGTTCTTC. Looking up the rest from reference TRBV5-1 and TRBJ2-1 gives the full variable domain: KAGVTQTPRYLIKTRGQQVTLSCSPISGHRSVSWYQQTPGQGLQFLFEYFSETQRNKGNFPGRFSGRQFSNSRSEMNVSTLELGDSALYLCASSPGLATYEQFFGPGTRLTVL.

The gene calls are TRBV24-1 and TRBJ2-1, with D possibly matching TRBD2 (6 bases). Trimming pared 5 bases from V and 10 bases from J, leaving 17 bases between. The CDR3 totals 14 residues. Germline values: CDR1 KGHDR, CDR2 SFDVKD. CDR3 amino acids: CATSGSRDLREQFF. CDR3 nucleotide sequence: TGTGCCACCAGTGGTTCCCGGGACTTGAGGGAGCAGTTCTTC.

This rearrangement joins TRBV11-3 to TRBJ1-1; tentative D call: TRBD1 (5 bases). The CDR3 extends over 14 amino acids. Germline V CDR1 and CDR2: SGHNT, YENEEA. V was clipped by 5 bases and J by 1 base, with 11 bases between them. The CDR3 loop is CASSAGRSNTEAFF. Here the CDR3 DNA reads TGTGCCAGCAGCGCGGGACGGTCGAACACTGAAGCTTTCTTT.

The chain employs TRBV10-3 and TRBJ2-2; D remains ambiguous. The germline V gene encodes CDR1 ENHRY and CDR2 SYGVKD. CDR3 length equals 16 residues. V was shortened by 2 bases and J by 2 bases, with 12 bases between the two germline ends. The CDR3 loop reads CAISEGQSLNTGELFF. Written as DNA, the CDR3 is TGTGCCATCAGTGAGGGTCAGTCCCTCAACACCGGGGAGCTGTTTTTT.

J is TRBJ1-1 and V is TRBV27; the D is unclear. Looked up from germline, CDR1 is MNHEY and CDR2 is SMNVEV (reference sequence). V lost 5 bases, J lost 4 bases, and 14 bases lay in between. CDR3 length equals 14 residues. The DNA for the CDR3 is TGTGCCAGCAGTCTCAACTTGGGCACCACTGAAGCTTTCTTT. As protein: CASSLNLGTTEAFF.

The chain combines TRBV10-1 with TRBJ2-7; D gene unclear. V lost 3 bases to trimming and J lost 0 bases, with 9 bases between them. Germline CDR1 reads WNHNN; CDR2 reads SYGVQD (reference sequence). The CDR3 is 14 residues long. CDR3 nucleotide sequence: TGCGCCAGCAGTGATTGGCCATCCTCCTACGAGCAGTACTTC. Translated, it gives CASSDWPSSYEQYF.

The chain combines TRBV24-1 with TRBJ2-1; 11 bases are a match to TRBD2. Germline V lookup: CDR1 KGHDR, CDR2 SFDVKD. Trimming at V came to 6 bases and at J to 8 bases, leaving 5 bases not matched to a gene. The CDR3 sequence is 14 residues long. The CDR3 DNA follows: TGTGCCACCAGTCCTAGCGGGAGGAGGGATGAGCAGTTCTTC. Translation: CATSPSGRRDEQFF.

Only one count was recorded for this clone. The rearrangement uses TRBV9 and TRBJ2-3, with a weak D call TRBD2 (7 bases). Germline assignment: CDR1 SGDLS and CDR2 YYNGEE. The CDR3 consists of 16 residues. Trimming cost V 6 bases and J 3 bases, with 20 bases left between them. CDR3 nucleotides: TGTGCCAGCACCCCCGGGGGGCAGGGGACAACAGATACGCAGTATTTT. Protein sequence: CASTPGGQGTTDTQYF.

The chain links TRBV7-9 to TRBJ2-1; no reliable D call. The V gene lost 5 bases and the J gene lost 7 bases, with 6 bases spanning the gap. CDR3 length: 11 residues. Germline assignment: CDR1 SEHNR and CDR2 FQNEAQ (reference sequence). For the CDR3, the DNA is TGTGCCAGCAGCACTTTAAATGAGCAGTTCTTC. This sequence encodes CASSTLNEQFF. The complete variable domain, with remaining parts taken from reference TRBV7-9 and TRBJ2-1, reads DTGVSQNPRHKITKRGQNVTFRCDPISEHNRLYWYRQTLGQGPEFLTYFQNEAQLEKSRLLSDRFSAERPKGSFSTLEIQRTEQGDSAMYLCASSTLNEQFFGPGTRLTVL.

V gene TRBV9 combines with J gene TRBJ1-1; D is undetermined. Deletions cut 4 bases from V and 4 bases from J, with 14 bases between. Per the germline V gene, CDR1 is SGDLS and CDR2 is YYNGEE. This CDR3 has 14 amino acids. As DNA, the CDR3 is TGTGCCAGCAGCTTCCCCCCTAGCGGCACTGAAGCTTTCTTT. It is translated as CASSFPPSGTEAFF.